Listed below are T cell receptor beta chains from one sample, sequenced in a study of cytomegalovirus exposure and HLA in healthy donors. Some clones are missing from TCRdb's copy, which holds only in-frame ones; the method was immunoSEQ multiplex PCR. The repertoire includes roughly 130,000 clones, approximately 61% of them detected once, and around 1.6% sits in the top ten. Sequenced: PBMCs. The origin of the receptors is a man aged 25 to 45 in good health and CMV-seropositive. CDR3s include the opening cysteine and the closing phenylalanine or tryptophan. Fields, in order: CDR3 DNA, CDR3 protein, CDR3 length, V gene, D gene, J gene, clone size. D genes are given only for firm matches. The size entry is marked missing in some rows and otherwise reads once, few, many or a size class.

cdr3_nt: TGTGCCAGCACCGAGCCTCCGACCTACAATGAGCAGTTCTTC
cdr3_aa: CASTEPPTYNEQFF
cdr3_length: 14
v_call: TRBV6-1
d_call: .
j_call: TRBJ2-1
clone_size: .

cdr3_nt: TGCGCCAGCAGTGAACGACTAGCGGGGACAGAGACCCAGTACTTC
cdr3_aa: CASSERLAGTETQYF
cdr3_length: 15
v_call: TRBV10-2
d_call: TRBD2
j_call: TRBJ2-5
clone_size: .

cdr3_nt: TGTGCCAGCAGCTTAGCGGCGGGCCGGCAGTTCTTC
cdr3_aa: CASSLAAGRQFF
cdr3_length: 12
v_call: TRBV28
d_call: .
j_call: TRBJ2-1
clone_size: .

cdr3_nt: TGCGCCAGCAGCTTCGGGGGGATCGTGGGGAACTACAATGAGCAGTTCTTC
cdr3_aa: CASSFGGIVGNYNEQFF
cdr3_length: 17
v_call: TRBV5-1
d_call: TRBD2
j_call: TRBJ2-1
clone_size: .

cdr3_nt: TGCGCCAGCAGCTTGGGATACAGGGCCTCTGGAAACACCATATATTTT
cdr3_aa: CASSLGYRASGNTIYF
cdr3_length: 16
v_call: TRBV5-1
d_call: .
j_call: TRBJ1-3
clone_size: .

cdr3_nt: TGTGCCAGCAGCCCGAGGGGGGGGACCTTTGAATCTAACTATGGCTACACCTTC
cdr3_aa: CASSPRGGTFESNYGYTF
cdr3_length: 18
v_call: TRBV7-9
d_call: .
j_call: TRBJ1-2
clone_size: .

cdr3_nt: TGTGCCAGCAGCGCAAGGGGGGGAGGCTACACCTTC
cdr3_aa: CASSARGGGYTF
cdr3_length: 12
v_call: TRBV5-4
d_call: .
j_call: TRBJ1-2
clone_size: few

cdr3_nt: TGTGCCAGCAGTCGCACAGGGGGCGCGGAGGAGCAGTACTTC
cdr3_aa: CASSRTGGAEEQYF
cdr3_length: 14
v_call: TRBV28
d_call: TRBD1
j_call: TRBJ2-7
clone_size: .

cdr3_nt: TGTGCCAGCAGTACCCGGGGAGCTTGGGTCACCGGGGAGCTGTTTTTT
cdr3_aa: CASSTRGAWVTGELFF
cdr3_length: 16
v_call: TRBV27
d_call: .
j_call: TRBJ2-2
clone_size: .

cdr3_nt: TGCGCCAGCTCCGGGGGAGGAGAAATGAACATTCAGTACTTC
cdr3_aa: CASSGGGEMNIQYF
cdr3_length: 14
v_call: TRBV5-1
d_call: .
j_call: TRBJ2-4
clone_size: .

cdr3_nt: TGCAGCGTTAAGGCGGAACCCTACGAGCAGTACTTC
cdr3_aa: CSVKAEPYEQYF
cdr3_length: 12
v_call: TRBV29-1
d_call: .
j_call: TRBJ2-7
clone_size: .

cdr3_nt: TGTGCCAGCGGAACGGCCCAGCGGACCGGGGAGCTGTTTTTT
cdr3_aa: CASGTAQRTGELFF
cdr3_length: 14
v_call: TRBV6-6
d_call: .
j_call: TRBJ2-2
clone_size: .

cdr3_nt: TGCGCCAGCAGCTTGGTGAGCGGGAGTACTGGGGTTATGAGCCCCAATGAGCAGTTCTTC
cdr3_aa: CASSLVSGSTGVMSPNEQFF
cdr3_length: 20
v_call: TRBV5-1
d_call: TRBD2
j_call: TRBJ2-1
clone_size: .

cdr3_nt: TGTGCCACGAAACGAATATCGGGACAGGGTTCTAGCGAGCAGTACTTC
cdr3_aa: CATKRISGQGSSEQYF
cdr3_length: 16
v_call: TRBV7-9
d_call: TRBD1
j_call: TRBJ2-7
clone_size: once

cdr3_nt: TGTGCCAGCACCGCAGGGTGGACGCAGTATTTT
cdr3_aa: CASTAGWTQYF
cdr3_length: 11
v_call: TRBV27
d_call: .
j_call: TRBJ2-3
clone_size: few

cdr3_nt: TGCGCCAGCAGCCAAAGGACAGTCTTCGATGAGCAGTTCTTC
cdr3_aa: CASSQRTVFDEQFF
cdr3_length: 14
v_call: TRBV4-3
d_call: .
j_call: TRBJ2-1
clone_size: .

cdr3_nt: TGTGCCAGCAGTCCGGGAGGTGGCGGTGAAAAACTGTTTTTT
cdr3_aa: CASSPGGGGEKLFF
cdr3_length: 14
v_call: TRBV25-1
d_call: .
j_call: TRBJ1-4
clone_size: once

cdr3_nt: TGTGCCAGCACTGTCTCGACTAGCGGCTCGACCCAGTACTTC
cdr3_aa: CASTVSTSGSTQYF
cdr3_length: 14
v_call: TRBV6-6
d_call: TRBD2
j_call: TRBJ2-5
clone_size: .

cdr3_nt: TGTGCCAGCAGCCCTCGGACTAGCGGGCCGAATACCTTCACAGATACGCAGTATTTT
cdr3_aa: CASSPRTSGPNTFTDTQYF
cdr3_length: 19
v_call: TRBV21-1
d_call: .
j_call: TRBJ2-3
clone_size: .

cdr3_nt: TGTGCTACACGGCGGGGGGCCAACGTCCTGACTTTC
cdr3_aa: CATRRGANVLTF
cdr3_length: 12
v_call: TRBV19
d_call: .
j_call: TRBJ2-6
clone_size: few

cdr3_nt: TGTGCTAGTGGTTCGGGACAGTCGGCAGAAAAACTGTTTTTT
cdr3_aa: CASGSGQSAEKLFF
cdr3_length: 14
v_call: TRBV12-5
d_call: TRBD1
j_call: TRBJ1-4
clone_size: few

cdr3_nt: TGTGCCAGCAGTGAACATGAGACCCAGTACTTC
cdr3_aa: CASSEHETQYF
cdr3_length: 11
v_call: TRBV2
d_call: .
j_call: TRBJ2-5
clone_size: .

cdr3_nt: TGTGCTAGCTCCTCCGGGACAGGGGGGTGGCAGCCCCAGCATTTT
cdr3_aa: CASSSGTGGWQPQHF
cdr3_length: 15
v_call: TRBV12-5
d_call: TRBD1
j_call: TRBJ1-5
clone_size: .

cdr3_nt: TGCGCCAGCAGCTACGGACAGGGGGCGTGGGGAGAGACCCAGTACTTC
cdr3_aa: CASSYGQGAWGETQYF
cdr3_length: 16
v_call: TRBV4-1
d_call: TRBD1
j_call: TRBJ2-5
clone_size: .

cdr3_nt: TGTGCCAGCAGCATAACAGGGGGCACAGATACGCAGTATTTT
cdr3_aa: CASSITGGTDTQYF
cdr3_length: 14
v_call: TRBV7-3
d_call: TRBD1
j_call: TRBJ2-3
clone_size: .

cdr3_nt: TGTGCCACCTTGCCGTGGGGGGGGCCTAGCGAGCAGTACTTC
cdr3_aa: CATLPWGGPSEQYF
cdr3_length: 14
v_call: TRBV10-3
d_call: .
j_call: TRBJ2-7
clone_size: .

cdr3_nt: TGTGCCAGCAGCTTAGAAGCGGGAGTTCGGGAGACCCAGTACTTC
cdr3_aa: CASSLEAGVRETQYF
cdr3_length: 15
v_call: TRBV7-9
d_call: TRBD2
j_call: TRBJ2-5
clone_size: once

cdr3_nt: TGTGCCAGCAGCCGTAACGAGCGGGCCAGCTCCTACAATGAGCAGTTCTTC
cdr3_aa: CASSRNERASSYNEQFF
cdr3_length: 17
v_call: TRBV7-2
d_call: .
j_call: TRBJ2-1
clone_size: .

cdr3_nt: TGCGCCAGCAGCTTGGCCCTAGCGGGTCAAGAGACCCAGTACTTC
cdr3_aa: CASSLALAGQETQYF
cdr3_length: 15
v_call: TRBV5-1
d_call: TRBD2
j_call: TRBJ2-5
clone_size: .

cdr3_nt: TGCGCCAGTCGACGGGCTAGCGGACCCTACAATGAGCAGTTCTTC
cdr3_aa: CASRRASGPYNEQFF
cdr3_length: 15
v_call: TRBV5-1
d_call: TRBD2
j_call: TRBJ2-1
clone_size: .

cdr3_nt: TGCGCCAGCAGCCAAGAAGGGGTAGCGGCGGGGAGGGTCTATTACGAGCAGTACTTC
cdr3_aa: CASSQEGVAAGRVYYEQYF
cdr3_length: 19
v_call: TRBV4-1
d_call: TRBD2
j_call: TRBJ2-7
clone_size: .

cdr3_nt: TGTGCCAGCAGTGAACTGGTGAGAGTAAGCGAGCAGTACTTC
cdr3_aa: CASSELVRVSEQYF
cdr3_length: 14
v_call: TRBV2
d_call: .
j_call: TRBJ2-7
clone_size: .

cdr3_nt: TGTGCCAGCAGCCTCGTGCGTAGGAGCTCCTACGAGCAGTACTTC
cdr3_aa: CASSLVRRSSYEQYF
cdr3_length: 15
v_call: TRBV7-4
d_call: .
j_call: TRBJ2-7
clone_size: few

cdr3_nt: TGTGCCATCAGTGAGTCGATAGTAGCGGGACTACAGGAGCAGTTCTTC
cdr3_aa: CAISESIVAGLQEQFF
cdr3_length: 16
v_call: TRBV10-3
d_call: TRBD2
j_call: TRBJ2-1
clone_size: .

cdr3_nt: TGCGCCAGCAGCTTGGATAGAGGTCGAGGGAGACTGAGCTCCTACGAGCAGTACTTC
cdr3_aa: CASSLDRGRGRLSSYEQYF
cdr3_length: 19
v_call: TRBV5-1
d_call: .
j_call: TRBJ2-7
clone_size: .

cdr3_nt: TGCGCCAGCAGCTGGGGGGGTACTAGCGGGAGAGGGAACGAGCAGTACTTC
cdr3_aa: CASSWGGTSGRGNEQYF
cdr3_length: 17
v_call: TRBV5-1
d_call: TRBD2
j_call: TRBJ2-7
clone_size: .

cdr3_nt: TGTGCCAGTAGTATCTTTAGACAGGAGCTCTCCTACGAGCAGTACTTC
cdr3_aa: CASSIFRQELSYEQYF
cdr3_length: 16
v_call: TRBV19
d_call: .
j_call: TRBJ2-7
clone_size: once

cdr3_nt: TGTGCCAGCTCACCGGGACACCCGACGACTGGAAACACCATATATTTT
cdr3_aa: CASSPGHPTTGNTIYF
cdr3_length: 16
v_call: TRBV18
d_call: .
j_call: TRBJ1-3
clone_size: .

cdr3_nt: TGTGCCAGCAGAGGCCCCGGACTAGCGGGACGGGATACGCAGTATTTT
cdr3_aa: CASRGPGLAGRDTQYF
cdr3_length: 16
v_call: TRBV5-4
d_call: TRBD2
j_call: TRBJ2-3
clone_size: .

cdr3_nt: TGTGCCAGTAGTAGTTTCTTGGGGACTAGGGCCCGGGAGACCCAGTACTTC
cdr3_aa: CASSSFLGTRARETQYF
cdr3_length: 17
v_call: TRBV19
d_call: TRBD2
j_call: TRBJ2-5
clone_size: .

cdr3_nt: TGCGCCAGCAGCCGGGACAGGGGCCAAGAGACCCAGTACTTC
cdr3_aa: CASSRDRGQETQYF
cdr3_length: 14
v_call: TRBV5-1
d_call: TRBD1
j_call: TRBJ2-5
clone_size: .

cdr3_nt: TGTGCCAGCAGCCGAGACAGGGATCAGCCCCAGCATTTT
cdr3_aa: CASSRDRDQPQHF
cdr3_length: 13
v_call: TRBV13
d_call: TRBD1
j_call: TRBJ1-5
clone_size: few

cdr3_nt: TGCGCCAGCAGCCAAGAATCTCAGCCGAGAGGTGGCTATGGCTACACCTTC
cdr3_aa: CASSQESQPRGGYGYTF
cdr3_length: 17
v_call: TRBV4-3
d_call: .
j_call: TRBJ1-2
clone_size: .

cdr3_nt: TGTGCCAGCAGCCGGCGACTAGCGGGAGTTGAGGAGACCCAGTACTTC
cdr3_aa: CASSRRLAGVEETQYF
cdr3_length: 16
v_call: TRBV6-6
d_call: TRBD2
j_call: TRBJ2-5
clone_size: .

cdr3_nt: TGCGCCAGCAGCCTTAGCGGGAGACCCTACAATGAGCAGTTCTTC
cdr3_aa: CASSLSGRPYNEQFF
cdr3_length: 15
v_call: TRBV4-1
d_call: TRBD2
j_call: TRBJ2-1
clone_size: .

cdr3_nt: TGTTCCAGCAGCTTCGGAGGGACAGGGACCTCTGGGGCCAACGTCCTGACTTTC
cdr3_aa: CSSSFGGTGTSGANVLTF
cdr3_length: 18
v_call: TRBV7-9
d_call: TRBD1
j_call: TRBJ2-6
clone_size: .

cdr3_nt: TGTGCCAGCAGCTCGCTCTCGGGACTAGCGGGAGGGGGCCTGACAGATACGCAGTATTTT
cdr3_aa: CASSSLSGLAGGGLTDTQYF
cdr3_length: 20
v_call: TRBV7-6
d_call: TRBD2
j_call: TRBJ2-3
clone_size: .

cdr3_nt: .
cdr3_aa: CASNEEAQYFELFF
cdr3_length: 14
v_call: TRBV10-1
d_call: .
j_call: TRBJ2-2
clone_size: .

cdr3_nt: TGTGCCAGTAGCCGTCGACAGGATGGAGAGACCCAGTACTTC
cdr3_aa: CASSRRQDGETQYF
cdr3_length: 14
v_call: TRBV19
d_call: .
j_call: TRBJ2-5
clone_size: .

cdr3_nt: TGTGCCAGCAGCTTAAAGAGGACGGGGGATGAAAAACTGTTTTTT
cdr3_aa: CASSLKRTGDEKLFF
cdr3_length: 15
v_call: TRBV5-4
d_call: .
j_call: TRBJ1-4
clone_size: .

cdr3_nt: TGTGCCAGCGGGCCATTCCCAGTTGGGAGGGCAGATACGCAGTATTTT
cdr3_aa: CASGPFPVGRADTQYF
cdr3_length: 16
v_call: TRBV27
d_call: TRBD2
j_call: TRBJ2-3
clone_size: .

cdr3_nt: TGTGCCATCAGCACCTCACTAGCTCCGAGGGAGACCCAGTACTTC
cdr3_aa: CAISTSLAPRETQYF
cdr3_length: 15
v_call: TRBV10-3
d_call: .
j_call: TRBJ2-5
clone_size: .

cdr3_nt: TGTGCCAGCAGCTTAGAGTGGGGAGACACCGGGGAGCTGTTTTTT
cdr3_aa: CASSLEWGDTGELFF
cdr3_length: 15
v_call: TRBV7-9
d_call: .
j_call: TRBJ2-2
clone_size: .